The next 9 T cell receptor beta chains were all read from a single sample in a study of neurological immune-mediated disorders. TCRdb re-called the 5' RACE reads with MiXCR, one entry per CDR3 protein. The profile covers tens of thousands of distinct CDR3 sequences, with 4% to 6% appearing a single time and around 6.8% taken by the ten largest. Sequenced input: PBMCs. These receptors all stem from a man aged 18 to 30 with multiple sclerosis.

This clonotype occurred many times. In DNA form, the CDR3 reads TGTGCCAGCAGTCAACAAGGTCGCTGGTACTTC. Amino acid sequence: CASSQQGRWYF. The rearrangement joins TRBV12-3 or TRBV12-4 to TRBJ2-7; D uncertain. Trimming cost V 5 bases and J 12 bases, with 14 bases left between them. CDR3 length equals 11 residues.

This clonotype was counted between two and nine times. CDR3 in amino acids: CASSYSWTSATYEQYF. CDR3 in DNA: TGTGCCAGCAGTTACTCATGGACTAGCGCGACCTACGAGCAGTACTTC. The chain has TRBV6-5 and TRBJ2-7; 9 positions match TRBD2. The CDR3 is made up of 16 amino acids. Germline V gives CDR1 MNHEY, CDR2 SVGAGI. The J segment lost 2 bases and the V segment lost 0 bases, leaving 5 bases of the junction unmatched.

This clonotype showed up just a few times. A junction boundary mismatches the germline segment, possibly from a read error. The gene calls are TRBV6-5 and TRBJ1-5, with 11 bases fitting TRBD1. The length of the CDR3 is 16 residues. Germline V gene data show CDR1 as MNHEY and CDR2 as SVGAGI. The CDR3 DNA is TGTGCCAGCAGTTACTCGGGGACAGGGGGGGATCAGCCCCAGAATTTT. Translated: CASSYSGTGGDQPQNF.

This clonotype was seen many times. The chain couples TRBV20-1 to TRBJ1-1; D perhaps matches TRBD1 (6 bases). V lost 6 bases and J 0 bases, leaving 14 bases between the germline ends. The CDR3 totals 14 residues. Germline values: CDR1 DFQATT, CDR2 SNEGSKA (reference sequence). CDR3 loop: CSASTQGLNTEAFF. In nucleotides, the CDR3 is TGCAGTGCATCAACGCAGGGGTTGAACACTGAAGCTTTCTTT.

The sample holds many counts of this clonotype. The CDR3 spells CASSLQGVANTGELFF. The CDR3, as DNA: TGCGCCAGCAGCCTACAGGGTGTCGCGAACACCGGGGAGCTGTTTTTT. The chain carries TRBV5-1 and TRBJ2-2; D possibly corresponds to TRBD1 (6 bases). CDR3 length: 16 amino acids. V was pared by 4 bases and J by 0 bases, with 13 bases between. The germline V gene has CDR1 SGHRS and CDR2 YFSETQ.

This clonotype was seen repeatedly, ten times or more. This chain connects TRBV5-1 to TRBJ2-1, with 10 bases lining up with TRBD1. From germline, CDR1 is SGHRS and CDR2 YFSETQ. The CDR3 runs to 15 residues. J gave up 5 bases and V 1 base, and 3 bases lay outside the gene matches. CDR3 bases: TGCGCCAGCAGCTTGCGACAGGGGGCTGACAATGAGCAGTTCTTC. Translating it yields CASSLRQGADNEQFF.

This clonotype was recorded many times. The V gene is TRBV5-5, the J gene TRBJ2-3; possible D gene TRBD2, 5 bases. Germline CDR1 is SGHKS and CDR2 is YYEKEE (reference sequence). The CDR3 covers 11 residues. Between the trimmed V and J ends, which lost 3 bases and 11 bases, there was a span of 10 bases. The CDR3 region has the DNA TGTGCCAGCAGCTCCCTTGAGGGGCAGTATTTT. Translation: CASSSLEGQYF.

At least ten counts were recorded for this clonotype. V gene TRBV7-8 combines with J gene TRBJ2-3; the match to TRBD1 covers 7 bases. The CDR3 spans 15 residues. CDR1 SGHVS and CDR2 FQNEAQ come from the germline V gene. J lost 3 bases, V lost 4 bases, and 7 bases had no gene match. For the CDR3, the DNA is TGTGCCAGCAGCTCGTCTATCAGGGGGACAGATACGCAGTATTTT. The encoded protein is CASSSSIRGTDTQYF. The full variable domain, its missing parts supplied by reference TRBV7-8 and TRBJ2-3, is GAGVSQSPRYKVAKRGQDVALRCDPISGHVSLFWYQQALGQGPEFLTYFQNEAQLDKSGLPSDRFFAERPEGSVSTLKIQRTQQEDSAVYLCASSSSIRGTDTQYFGPGTRLTVL.

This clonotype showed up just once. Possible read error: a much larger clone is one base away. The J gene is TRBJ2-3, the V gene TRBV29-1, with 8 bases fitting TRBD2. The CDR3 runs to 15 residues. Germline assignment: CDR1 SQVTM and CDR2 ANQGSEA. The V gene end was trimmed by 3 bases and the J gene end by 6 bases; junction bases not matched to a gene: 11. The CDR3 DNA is TGCAGCGTTGAGCCCCGGGGGGGCGCAGCGGATACGCAGTATTTT. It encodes CSVEPRGGAADTQYF.